This entry describes one TCR beta chain. The length of the CDR3 is 20 residues. V lost 1 base, J lost 2 bases, and 26 bases lay in between. CDR1 and CDR2 (germline): SGHAT, FQNNGV. The researchers obtained blood RNA from unsorted whole blood and also extracted germline DNA. Total RNA (around 0.45 ug) served as template for TCR beta cDNA synthesis primed by a constant-region primer. Researchers made the TCR beta libraries by running three nested multiplex PCR rounds with slightly modified ARM-PCR. Use of TRBV1-TRBV30 forward primers with a C-beta reverse primer characterized the first two PCR rounds, which lasted 10 cycles each. TCRdb reanalysed the multiplex PCR reads using MiXCR and keeps one entry per CDR3 protein. The profile shows about 200,000 distinct CDR3 sequences, about two thirds of them singletons. This sample stems from a study of tumor-infiltrating lymphocytes in primary liver carcinoma.

Sequenced material: peripheral blood. The chain joins TRBV11-2 to TRBJ2-5, with D possibly TRBD1 on 5 matching bases. The sequence derives from a woman aged 60 to 75 with primary liver carcinoma and hepatitis B virus infection. CDR3 residues: CASSLGLSPARGVWQETQYF. CDR3 nucleotides: TGTGCCAGCAGCTTAGGCCTAAGCCCGGCAAGGGGTGTGTGGCAAGAGACCCAGTACTTC.